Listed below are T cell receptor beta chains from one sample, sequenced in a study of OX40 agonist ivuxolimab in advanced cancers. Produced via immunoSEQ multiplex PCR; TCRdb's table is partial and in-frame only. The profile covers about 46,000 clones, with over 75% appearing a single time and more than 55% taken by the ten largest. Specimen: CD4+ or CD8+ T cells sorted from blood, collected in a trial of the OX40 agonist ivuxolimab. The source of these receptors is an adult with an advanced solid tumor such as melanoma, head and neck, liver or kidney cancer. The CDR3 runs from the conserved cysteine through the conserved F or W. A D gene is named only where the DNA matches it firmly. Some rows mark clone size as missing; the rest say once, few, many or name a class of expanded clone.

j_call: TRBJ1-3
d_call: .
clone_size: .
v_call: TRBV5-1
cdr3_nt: TGCGCCAGCAGGGACGGCCCTACTGGAAACACCATATATTTT
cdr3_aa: CASRDGPTGNTIYF

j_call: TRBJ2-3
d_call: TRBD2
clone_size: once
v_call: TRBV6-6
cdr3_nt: TGTGCCAGCAGTTACGGGACTAGCGGCACAGATACGCAGTATTTT
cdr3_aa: CASSYGTSGTDTQYF

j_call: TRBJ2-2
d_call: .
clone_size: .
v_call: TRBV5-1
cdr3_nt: TGCGCCAGCAGCTTGGTGGGAGGAGACACCGGGGAGCTGTTTTTT
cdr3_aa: CASSLVGGDTGELFF

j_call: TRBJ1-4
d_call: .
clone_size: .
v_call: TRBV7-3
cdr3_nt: TGTGCCAGCAGCTCCCTACTGAGACAAGGTGGAAAACTGTTTTTT
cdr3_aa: CASSSLLRQGGKLFF

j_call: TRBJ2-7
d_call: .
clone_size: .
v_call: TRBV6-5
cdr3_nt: TGTGCCAGCAGTTACTCAGGACTGCTAGCCTACGAGCAGTACTTC
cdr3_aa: CASSYSGLLAYEQYF

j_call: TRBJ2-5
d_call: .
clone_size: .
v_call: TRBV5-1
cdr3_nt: TGCGCCAGCAGAGACTCCGGGTCGGAGTATCAAGAGACCCAGTACTTC
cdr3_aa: CASRDSGSEYQETQYF

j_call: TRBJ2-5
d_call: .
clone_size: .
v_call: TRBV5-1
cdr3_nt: TGCGCCAGCAGCGGTTCCATGAGGTCAGAGACCCAGTACTTC
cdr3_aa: CASSGSMRSETQYF

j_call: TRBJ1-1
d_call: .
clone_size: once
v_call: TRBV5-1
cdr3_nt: TGCGCCAGCAACCTACAGGGAGACACTGAAGCTTTCTTT
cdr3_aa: CASNLQGDTEAFF

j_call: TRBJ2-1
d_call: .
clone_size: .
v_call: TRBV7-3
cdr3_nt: TGTGCCAGCAGCCTGCAGGGCGGGGGCCTTCACAATGAGCAGTTCTTC
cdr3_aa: CASSLQGGGLHNEQFF

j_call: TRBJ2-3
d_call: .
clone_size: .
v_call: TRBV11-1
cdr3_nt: TGTGCCAGCATCCCTAACTCGAACACAGATACGCAGTATTTT
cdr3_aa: CASIPNSNTDTQYF

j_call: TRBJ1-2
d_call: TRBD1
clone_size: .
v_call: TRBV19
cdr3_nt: TGTGCCAGTAATACCCCGAGGGGGCCGGACGGCTACACCTTC
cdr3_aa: CASNTPRGPDGYTF

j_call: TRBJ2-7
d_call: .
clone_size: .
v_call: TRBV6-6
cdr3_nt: TGTGCCAGCAGTTACGAGGGCGGGCAAGAGCAGTACTTC
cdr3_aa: CASSYEGGQEQYF

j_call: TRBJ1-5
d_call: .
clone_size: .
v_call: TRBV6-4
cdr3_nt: TGTGCCAGCAGTTGGCGTGATCAGCCCCAGCATTTT
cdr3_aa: CASSWRDQPQHF

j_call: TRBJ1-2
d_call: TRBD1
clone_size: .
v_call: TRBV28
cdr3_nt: TGTGCCAGCAGCTCGACAGGACAGGACATAAAAAACTATGGCTACACCTTC
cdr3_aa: CASSSTGQDIKNYGYTF

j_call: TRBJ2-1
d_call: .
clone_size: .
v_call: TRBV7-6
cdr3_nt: TGTGCCAGCAGCTTATACGGGACCCTGTACAATGAGCAGTTCTTC
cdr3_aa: CASSLYGTLYNEQFF

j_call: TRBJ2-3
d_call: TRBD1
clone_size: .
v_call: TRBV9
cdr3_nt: TGTGCCAGCAGCGTAGAGAACAGGGGGAGCGATACGCAGTATTTT
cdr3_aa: CASSVENRGSDTQYF

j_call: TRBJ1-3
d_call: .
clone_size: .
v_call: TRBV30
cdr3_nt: TGTGCCTGGAGTGTAACTTCTGGAAACACCATATATTTT
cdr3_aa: CAWSVTSGNTIYF

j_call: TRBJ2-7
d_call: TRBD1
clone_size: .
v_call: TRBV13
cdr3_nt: TGTGCCAGCAGTCGGGACAGGGGTGGTGACGAGCAGTACTTC
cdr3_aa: CASSRDRGGDEQYF

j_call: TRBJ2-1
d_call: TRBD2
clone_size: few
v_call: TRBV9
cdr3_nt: TGTGCCAGCAGCGTAGTGATTAGCGGGAACGAGCAGTTCTTC
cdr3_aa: CASSVVISGNEQFF

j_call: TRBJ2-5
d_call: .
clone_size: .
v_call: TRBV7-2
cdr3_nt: TGTGCCAGCAGCTTAGAGACTAACCAAGAGACCCAGTACTTC
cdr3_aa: CASSLETNQETQYF

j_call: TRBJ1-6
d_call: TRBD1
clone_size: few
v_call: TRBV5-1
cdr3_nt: TGCGCCAGCAGCCGTGGACAGGGAGAGATTTCACCCCTCCACTTT
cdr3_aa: CASSRGQGEISPLHF

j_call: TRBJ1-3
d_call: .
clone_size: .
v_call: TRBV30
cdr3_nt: TGTGCCTGCCGGACAGCGAACTCTGGAAACACCATATATTTT
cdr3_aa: CACRTANSGNTIYF

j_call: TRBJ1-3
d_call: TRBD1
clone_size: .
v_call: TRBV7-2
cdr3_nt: TGTGCCAGCAGCTTTCCAGGACAGGGCGCTCTCGAGGGGAACACCATATATTTT
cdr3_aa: CASSFPGQGALEGNTIYF

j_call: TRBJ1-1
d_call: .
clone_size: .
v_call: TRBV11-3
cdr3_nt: TGTGCCAGCAGCTTAGTGGGAGGGGGCACTGAAGCTTTCTTT
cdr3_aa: CASSLVGGGTEAFF

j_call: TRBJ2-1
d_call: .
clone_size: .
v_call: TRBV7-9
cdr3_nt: TGTGCCAGCAGCTCAACCGGGAGCCGCTCCTACAATGAGCAGTTCTTC
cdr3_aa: CASSSTGSRSYNEQFF

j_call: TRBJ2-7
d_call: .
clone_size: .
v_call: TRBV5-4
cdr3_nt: TGTGCCAGCAGCTCCGACTACCGCTCCTACGAGCAGTACTTC
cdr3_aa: CASSSDYRSYEQYF

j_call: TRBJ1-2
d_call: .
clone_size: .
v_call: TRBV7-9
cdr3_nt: TGTGCCAGCAGCGAAAGGGGGACACCCATGGCTGATGGCTACACCTTC
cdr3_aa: CASSERGTPMADGYTF

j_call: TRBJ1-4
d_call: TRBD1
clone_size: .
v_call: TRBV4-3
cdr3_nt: TGCGCCAGCAGCCAGGGGACAGGGGTGGTCGAAAAACTGTTTTTT
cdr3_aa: CASSQGTGVVEKLFF

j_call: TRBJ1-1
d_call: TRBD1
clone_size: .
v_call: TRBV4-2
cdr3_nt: TGTGCCAGCAGCCAAGAAGTAACAGGGGGAACTGAAGCTTTCTTT
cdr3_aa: CASSQEVTGGTEAFF

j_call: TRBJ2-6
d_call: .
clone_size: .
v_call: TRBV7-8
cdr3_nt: TGTGCCAGCAGCTTAAGGGAGGTTACCAACGTCCTGACTTTC
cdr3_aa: CASSLREVTNVLTF

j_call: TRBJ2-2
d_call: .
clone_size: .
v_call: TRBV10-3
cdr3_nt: TGTGCCATCCAAGAGACTAGCACCGGGGAGCTGTTTTTT
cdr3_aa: CAIQETSTGELFF

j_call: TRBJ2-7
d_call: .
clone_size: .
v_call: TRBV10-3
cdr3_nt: TGTGCCATCAGTGATATCCTTGGGCGTACCTACGAGCAGTACTTC
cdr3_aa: CAISDILGRTYEQYF

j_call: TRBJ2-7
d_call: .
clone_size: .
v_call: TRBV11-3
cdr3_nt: TGTGCCAGCAGCTTACAGGGTTACGAGCAGTACTTC
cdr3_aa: CASSLQGYEQYF

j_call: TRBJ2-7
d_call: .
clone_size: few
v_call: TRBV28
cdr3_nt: TGTGCCAGCGGACGCCCCGGGACATCCTACGAGCAGTACTTC
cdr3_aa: CASGRPGTSYEQYF

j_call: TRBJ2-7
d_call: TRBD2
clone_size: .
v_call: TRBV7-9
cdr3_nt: TGTGCCAGCAGTCCAACTAGCGGGAGGCTCTACGAGCAGTACTTC
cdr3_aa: CASSPTSGRLYEQYF

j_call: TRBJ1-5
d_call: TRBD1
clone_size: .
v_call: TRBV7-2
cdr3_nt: TGTGCCAGCAGCTTAGTGGGAGACAGGGTAGGGGGCAATCAGCCCCAGCATTTT
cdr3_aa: CASSLVGDRVGGNQPQHF

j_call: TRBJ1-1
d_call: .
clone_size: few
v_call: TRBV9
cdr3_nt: TGTGCCAGCAGCGTAGGGTCGCTGACCACTGAAGCTTTCTTT
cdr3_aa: CASSVGSLTTEAFF

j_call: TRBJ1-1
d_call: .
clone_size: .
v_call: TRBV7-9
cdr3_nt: TGTGCCAGCAGCGCCGGGGGGGTGCGGGACACTGAAGCTTTCTTT
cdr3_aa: CASSAGGVRDTEAFF